This T cell receptor (beta chain) is drawn from a study of CD8+CD57+ T cells in acquired aplastic anemia. Study-wide background: Quantities of DNA derived from sorted CD4+ and CD8+ cells averaged roughly 3 ug.

It was patients with CD8+CD57+ cell expansion by flow cytometry who were chosen for sequencing. Every patient had severe acquired aplastic anemia. This clonotype was counted a few times. Profiling of TCR beta VDJ combinations and CDR3 sequences used genomic DNA as template. TCRdb called the reads again in MiXCR, with one record for every CDR3 protein. The sample lists around 430,000 distinct CDR3 sequences; roughly a third were seen once. Sequenced input: sorted CD4+, CD8+, or CD8+CD57+ T cells (not recorded which) from PBMCs. The source is a human donor with aplastic anemia.

In DNA, the CDR3 is TGTGCCAGTAGCACCACAGTACCTGGAAACACCTTC. This encodes CASSTTVPGNTF. J is TRBJ1-2 and V is TRBV19; D gene ambiguous. The germline V gene has CDR1 LNHDA and CDR2 SQIVND (reference sequence). The CDR3 is 12 amino acids. V was cut by 6 bases and J by 12 bases, with 17 bases left in between.